The clone carrying this TCR beta chain appeared many times. Antigen unknown. This record belongs to a study of response to subunit inactivated influenza vaccine. General study findings and limits: Each seasonal influenza vaccination recruits few new T cells, the authors suggested.

Via MiXCR, TCRdb re-called the RT-PCR reads, giving one row per CDR3 protein. Of about 240,000 distinct CDR3 sequences in the sample, 10% to 15% were seen once. The CDR3 covers 12 residues. V gene TRBV21-1 combines with J gene TRBJ2-3. TRBV21-1 is deemed a pseudogene. This clonotype was obtained from a man in his fifties who received an inactivated influenza vaccine. The sequences come from non-naive T cells sorted from PBMCs, collected around two weeks before vaccination. The chain's CDR3 is CASSPDFHTQYF. The CDR3 nucleotides are TGTGCCAGCAGCCCCGACTTCCATACGCAGTATTTT.